These 29 T cell receptor beta chains were all obtained from the same sample, sequenced in a study of graft-versus-host responses after intestinal transplantation. This table comes from immunoSEQ multiplex PCR, and its TCRdb copy is limited to in-frame clones, with some not included. The table includes roughly 20,000 clones, under 50% detected once. The sample here was alloreactive CD4+ T cells from a mixed lymphocyte reaction culture, taken before intestinal transplant. Regarding subset: CFSE-low proliferating T cells sorted from roughly six-day pre-transplant mixed lymphocyte reaction (GvH or HvG direction). These receptors were collected from a human patient who received an intestinal transplant.

The chain combines TRBV7-3 with TRBJ2-1, with D unresolved. This CDR3 has 13 amino acids. Germline CDR1 SGHTA, CDR2 FQGTGA. V was cut by 5 bases and J by 3 bases, with 8 bases left in between. As DNA, the CDR3 is TGTGCCAGCAGCCTAAACAGCTACAATGAGCAGTTCTTC. Translation: CASSLNSYNEQFF.

This clone was picked up a small number of times. The V call is TRBV5-5, the J call TRBJ2-3, with a tentative D call TRBD2 (6 bases). Trimming stripped 4 bases from V and 1 base from J, with 13 bases between. In germline, CDR1 is SGHKS, CDR2 YYEKEE (reference sequence). This CDR3 comprises 15 residues. The CDR3 region has the DNA TGTGCCAGCAGCCACGGGGACTGGGGCACAGATACGCAGTATTTT. Amino acids: CASSHGDWGTDTQYF.

This clone was counted only a few times. The chain links TRBV5-1 to TRBJ2-3; 11 bases match TRBD2. The CDR3 covers 16 residues. Germline values: CDR1 SGHRS, CDR2 YFSETQ. Trimming took 4 bases from V and 0 from J; bases not matched to a gene: 4. CDR3 residues: CASSLRLAGSTDTQYF. The CDR3 DNA reads TGCGCCAGCAGCCTCAGACTAGCGGGGAGCACAGATACGCAGTATTTT. Full variable domain (missing parts from reference TRBV5-1 and TRBJ2-3): KAGVTQTPRYLIKTRGQQVTLSCSPISGHRSVSWYQQTPGQGLQFLFEYFSETQRNKGNFPGRFSGRQFSNSRSEMNVSTLELGDSALYLCASSLRLAGSTDTQYFGPGTRLTVL.

This clone was observed a few times. This chain connects TRBV11-3 to TRBJ2-3; D is ambiguous. V was cut by 4 bases and J by 5 bases, with 7 bases left in between. In germline, CDR1 is SGHNT, CDR2 YENEEA. CDR3 length: 12 residues. The CDR3 sequence: CASSSLGDTQYF. Here the CDR3 DNA reads TGTGCCAGCAGCTCGCTAGGAGATACGCAGTATTTT.

The chain joins TRBV15 to TRBJ2-5, with TRBD2 matching 11 bases. This CDR3 comprises 18 residues. Trimming took 0 bases from V and 0 from J; bases not matched to a gene: 6. Germline CDR1 is LNHNV and CDR2 is YYDKDF (reference sequence). In nucleotides, the CDR3 is TGTGCCACCAGCAGAGATCGGGCTAGCGGGGGGTACCAAGAGACCCAGTACTTC. This translates into CATSRDRASGGYQETQYF.

This clone occurred a few times. This chain uses TRBV5-1 with TRBJ2-1; TRBD2 is a possible D gene (5 bases). The CDR3 sequence is 14 residues long. Germline V CDR1 and CDR2: SGHRS, YFSETQ. V lost 2 bases and J 2 bases, leaving 8 bases between the germline ends. The CDR3 DNA is TGCGCCAGCAGCTTAGCGGCCACCTACAATGAGCAGTTCTTC. This codes for CASSLAATYNEQFF.

This clone was detected only a few times. The V gene is TRBV11-2, the J gene TRBJ1-1; D not certain. There are 14 residues in the CDR3. Between the trimmed V and J ends, which lost 1 base and 0 bases, there was a span of 6 bases. CDR1 is SGHAT, CDR2 FQNNGV, per germline. The CDR3 DNA follows: TGTGCCAGCAGCTTAGCCTGGCTGAACACTGAAGCTTTCTTT. It is translated as CASSLAWLNTEAFF.

This clone was seen only a few times. This sequence joins TRBV25-1 and TRBJ2-4; 9 positions match TRBD2. The junction had 10 bases not matched to a gene; V was cut back by 1 base and J by 9 bases. The CDR3 sequence is 16 residues long. The V gene's germline CDR1 is MGHDK and CDR2 SYGVNS. CDR3 loop: CASSESGASGVGIQYF. The CDR3 nucleotides read TGTGCCAGCAGTGAATCGGGGGCTAGCGGGGTGGGCATTCAGTACTTC. Based on the CDR3 plus reference TRBV25-1 and TRBJ2-4, the full variable domain is EADIYQTPRYLVIGTGKKITLECSQTMGHDKMYWYQQDPGMELHLIHYSYGVNSTEKGDLSSESTVSRIRTEHFPLTLESARPSHTSQYLCASSESGASGVGIQYFGAGTRLSVL.

This clone showed up just a few times. The chain is built from TRBV7-2 and TRBJ2-7, with 10 bases that match TRBD1. This CDR3 is built from 15 residues. Germline CDR1 reads SGHTA; CDR2 reads FQGNSA. Trimming removed 0 bases from V and 2 bases from J; junction bases left unmatched: 1. CDR3 in amino acids: CASSLAGTGAYEQYF. The CDR3, as DNA: TGTGCCAGCAGCTTAGCCGGGACAGGGGCCTACGAGCAGTACTTC. Complete variable domain (other parts from reference TRBV7-2 and TRBJ2-7): GAGVSQSPSNKVTEKGKDVELRCDPISGHTALYWYRQSLGQGLEFLIYFQGNSAPDKSGLPSDRFSAERTGGSVSTLTIQRTQQEDSAVYLCASSLAGTGAYEQYFGPGTRLTVT.

This clone was seen only a few times. The genes are TRBV14 and TRBJ2-7; D possibly corresponds to TRBD1 (6 bases). The CDR3 extends over 14 amino acids. V was shortened by 3 bases and J by 4 bases, with 13 bases between the two germline ends. Germline loops: CDR1 SGHDN, CDR2 FVKESK. CDR3 nucleotide sequence: TGTGCCAGCAGCCAGGACAGAGACCGTTACGAGCAGTACTTC. This gives the protein CASSQDRDRYEQYF.

There are a few counts of this clone. CDR3 amino acids: CASRRTGGSNQPQHF. For the CDR3, the DNA is TGTGCCAGCAGGAGGACGGGGGGTAGCAATCAGCCCCAGCATTTT. The rearrangement links TRBV27 to TRBJ1-5, with D possibly matching TRBD1 (5 bases). V lost 6 bases, J lost 0 bases, and 12 bases lay in between. Germline V gives CDR1 MNHEY, CDR2 SMNVEV (reference sequence). The CDR3 has 15 amino acids.

This clone showed up just a few times. V is TRBV19 and J is TRBJ1-1; 8 nucleotides match TRBD1. CDR1 and CDR2 (germline): LNHDA, SQIVND (reference sequence). J gave up 5 bases and V 5 bases, and 13 bases lay outside the gene matches. This CDR3 region has 16 residues. CDR3 sequence: CASSPQPGQGRTEAFF. The CDR3 coding sequence is TGTGCCAGTAGTCCTCAACCCGGACAGGGAAGGACTGAAGCTTTCTTT.

The chain has TRBV7-9 and TRBJ2-2, with no clear D. Germline V gene data show CDR1 as SEHNR and CDR2 as FQNEAQ (reference sequence). This CDR3 is 14 amino acids long. Trimming removed 6 bases at V and 4 bases at J, with 12 bases between. This chain's CDR3 is CASRPVLLTGELFF. The CDR3 DNA sequence: TGTGCCAGCAGACCGGTTCTGCTCACCGGGGAGCTGTTTTTT.

V usage is TRBV7-8 and J usage is TRBJ2-5; 9 nucleotides line up with TRBD1. J lost 2 bases, V lost 6 bases, and 7 bases had no gene match. The length of the CDR3 is 15 residues. Germline V gene sequence: CDR1 SGHVS, CDR2 FQNEAQ. The DNA of the CDR3 is TGTGCCAGCAGAAAACAGGGGGCTTTACAAGAGACCCAGTACTTC. Translated, it gives CASRKQGALQETQYF.

The chain combines TRBV9 with TRBJ1-3, with TRBD1 matching 7 bases. Trimming cost V 4 bases and J 3 bases; bases outside gene matches: 7. Germline CDR1 is SGDLS and CDR2 is YYNGEE. The CDR3 sequence is 15 residues long. CDR3 in amino acids: CASSPRTGVGNTIYF. CDR3 in DNA: TGTGCCAGCAGCCCCCGGACAGGCGTTGGAAACACCATATATTTT. Full variable domain (missing parts from reference TRBV9 and TRBJ1-3): DSGVTQTPKHLITATGQRVTLRCSPRSGDLSVYWYQQSLDQGLQFLIQYYNGEERAKGNILERFSAQQFPDLHSELNLSSLELGDSALYFCASSPRTGVGNTIYFGEGSWLTVV.

The chain links TRBV18 to TRBJ2-5; D possibly corresponds to TRBD2 (5 bases). The ends were cut back, 2 bases at V and 3 bases at J, with 10 bases in the middle. Germline CDR1 reads KGHSH; CDR2 reads LQKENI. The CDR3 sequence is 14 residues long. CDR3 protein: CASSPNRGKETQYF. Here the CDR3 DNA reads TGTGCCAGCTCACCAAACCGGGGAAAAGAGACCCAGTACTTC.

The gene calls are TRBV5-1 and TRBJ1-2; tentatively, D is TRBD1 (5 bases). The CDR3 contains 14 residues. CDR1 and CDR2 from the germline V gene are SGHRS and YFSETQ. V was pared by 4 bases and J by 3 bases, with 13 bases between. CDR3 protein: CASSNGPGDYGYTF. The CDR3 DNA sequence: TGCGCCAGCAGCAACGGGCCGGGGGACTATGGCTACACCTTC.

V is TRBV11-3 and J is TRBJ2-5; the D gene is possibly TRBD2 (6 bases). Per germline, CDR1 SGHNT and CDR2 YENEEA. V lost 1 base and J 5 bases, leaving 11 bases between the germline ends. The length of the CDR3 is 14 residues. For the CDR3, the DNA is TGTGCCAGCAGCTTAGCGGGGGTGGTGGAGACCCAGTACTTC. Its translation is CASSLAGVVETQYF.

This chain connects TRBV5-1 to TRBJ2-1; 9 bases are a match to TRBD2. The CDR3 totals 16 residues. Germline V CDR1 and CDR2: SGHRS, YFSETQ. The V segment lost 3 bases and the J segment 0 bases; nucleotides outside the gene matches: 4. For the CDR3, the DNA is TGCGCCAGCAGCTCTCTAGCGGGAAGCTCCTACAATGAGCAGTTCTTC. This sequence encodes CASSSLAGSSYNEQFF. Using reference TRBV5-1 and TRBJ2-1 for the parts outside the CDR3, the full variable domain is KAGVTQTPRYLIKTRGQQVTLSCSPISGHRSVSWYQQTPGQGLQFLFEYFSETQRNKGNFPGRFSGRQFSNSRSEMNVSTLELGDSALYLCASSSLAGSSYNEQFFGPGTRLTVL.

This clone has just a few counts. The chain is built from TRBV5-4 and TRBJ2-7; 10 bases line up with TRBD1. Trimming cost V 4 bases and J 3 bases; bases outside gene matches: 4. There are 14 residues in the CDR3. CDR1 SGHNT and CDR2 YYREEE come from the germline V gene (reference sequence). Here the CDR3 DNA reads TGTGCCAGCAGCCGGACAGGGGGGAGCTACGAGCAGTACTTC. It translates to CASSRTGGSYEQYF.

By frequency in the sample, this clone is large. J is TRBJ2-7 and V is TRBV25-1, with 9 bases aligning to TRBD2. The CDR3 runs to 16 residues. The germline CDR1 and CDR2 sequences are MGHDK and SYGVNS. Unmatched junction bases numbered 11, after V lost 3 bases and J lost 5 bases. CDR3 nucleotides: TGTGCCAGCAGTGACCTCAGCGGGGGGCTGGTCGACGAGCAGTACTTC. This translates into CASSDLSGGLVDEQYF.

Details on this clone: The junction and the germline gene differ at one end; a read error may be behind it. This chain links TRBV10-1 with TRBJ2-7; 7 bases align to TRBD2. This CDR3 comprises 16 residues. Germline CDR1 is WNHNN and CDR2 is SYGVQD (reference sequence). This CDR3 is CASSDPLKRGSFEQYF. CDR3 DNA sequence: TGCGCCAGCAGTGACCCCCTGAAGCGGGGATCCTTCGAGCAGTACTTC.

This clone was counted a few times. The chain combines TRBV6-6 with TRBJ1-2; 8 bases map to TRBD1. V was pared by 8 bases and J by 0 bases, with 5 bases of the junction left unmatched. Germline CDR1 and CDR2: MNHNY and SVGAGI (reference sequence). The CDR3 runs 14 residues. Written as DNA, the CDR3 is TGTGCCAGCTATGGACAGGGAGCTAACTATGGCTACACCTTC. Residues: CASYGQGANYGYTF.

This clone was detected only a few times. This sequence joins TRBV19 and TRBJ2-7, with a tentative D call TRBD1 (6 bases). CDR1 is LNHDA and CDR2 is SQIVND in the germline V gene (reference sequence). The CDR3 is 13 residues long. The CDR3, as DNA: TGTGCTAGACGCAGGGGCTCCTCCTACGAGCAGTACTTC. Protein sequence: CARRRGSSYEQYF.

This clone showed up just a few times. The J gene is TRBJ1-1, the V gene TRBV7-9; possible D gene TRBD1, 6 bases. The CDR3 covers 16 residues. Trimming took off 4 bases at V and 3 bases at J, with 18 bases between the two ends. Germline V lookup: CDR1 SEHNR, CDR2 FQNEAQ (reference sequence). The CDR3 region has the DNA TGTGCCAGCAGCTCCTCACGTCGGGAGGGGGACACTGAAGCTTTCTTT. This gives the protein CASSSSRREGDTEAFF.

This sequence joins TRBV5-1 and TRBJ2-3; D is undetermined. The CDR3 runs 14 residues. Germline loops: CDR1 SGHRS, CDR2 YFSETQ. Trimming took 0 bases from V and 6 from J, leaving 11 bases between them. The DNA for the CDR3 is TGCGCCAGCAGCTTGGATCGTCCCCCGGATACGCAGTATTTT. It translates to CASSLDRPPDTQYF.

This chain links TRBV29-1 with TRBJ1-1; TRBD1 matches 7 bases. The CDR3 runs 16 residues. The germline gives CDR1 SQVTM, CDR2 ANQGSEA. The J segment lost 0 bases and the V segment lost 3 bases, leaving 10 bases of the junction unmatched. CDR3 region: CSVDGRQGTMNTEAFF. For the CDR3, the DNA is TGCAGCGTTGATGGACGACAGGGAACCATGAACACTGAAGCTTTCTTT. Full variable domain (remainder filled in from reference TRBV29-1 and TRBJ1-1): SAVISQKPSRDICQRGTSLTIQCQVDSQVTMMFWYRQQPGQSLTLIATANQGSEATYESGFVIDKFPISRPNLTFSTLTVSNMSPEDSSIYLCSVDGRQGTMNTEAFFGQGTRLTVV.

The chain combines TRBV11-2 with TRBJ2-1; D ambiguous. Germline V gene data show CDR1 as SGHAT and CDR2 as FQNNGV. CDR3 size: 14 residues. Trimming removed 8 bases at V and 8 bases at J, with 19 bases between. The CDR3 coding sequence is TGTGCCAGCTCGAGGCATTCCCCTTTGGATGAGCAGTTCTTC. This gives the protein CASSRHSPLDEQFF.

With respect to this clone: The junction does not match germline at one end; this may be a read error. Other DNA sequences of this sample code for an identical CDR3. J is TRBJ1-1 and V is TRBV6-1; a weak D match, TRBD1 (5 bases). The CDR3 sequence is 12 residues long. The germline V gene has CDR1 MNHNS and CDR2 SASEGT. CDR3 amino acids: CASRAGHTEAFF. In DNA form, the CDR3 reads TGTGCCAGCAGGGCAGGGCACACTGAGGCTTTCTTT.